This T cell receptor beta chain was documented in a study of T cells in Graves' hyperthyroidism and ophthalmopathy. Between the trimmed V and J ends, which lost 1 base and 1 base, there was a span of 11 bases. The CDR3 runs 15 residues. CDR1 SGHAT and CDR2 FQNNGV come from the germline V gene. Amplification yielded TCR beta CDR3 regions, with RNA transcripts as the source. First-round RT-PCR with HTBI primers amplified the TCR CDR3 region. MiXCR was run by TCRdb on the multiplex PCR reads, yielding one entry per CDR3 protein. The table records some 350,000 distinct CDR3 sequences, 15% to 20% of them present only once. This clonotype was detected a few times.

Sequenced: blood. V is TRBV11-2 and J is TRBJ2-7, with D perhaps being TRBD1 or TRBD2 (6 bases each). The TCR was taken from a woman aged 18 to 35 with Graves' hyperthyroidism. The DNA for the CDR3 is TGTGCCAGCAGCTTAGTACGGGGGCCTTCCTACGAGCAGTACTTC. As protein: CASSLVRGPSYEQYF.